These T cell receptor beta chains were read from a single sample in a study of T-cell memory formation after mild COVID-19. TCRdb called the 5' RACE reads again in MiXCR, with one record for every CDR3 protein. Of hundreds of thousands of distinct CDR3 sequences listed, roughly an eighth are singletons. The sample taken for sequencing was PBMCs or a T cell subset sorted from them (not recorded which). These receptor sequences come from a man aged 18-30 years who had mild COVID-19 (a few samples of this study predate the infection). Cell type and time point are not known. Both conserved end residues are part of each CDR3. The order of the fields is D gene, V gene, clone size, J gene, CDR3 protein, CDR3 DNA. A D gene is named only where the DNA matches it firmly. Only part of the rows carry a size: once, few, many, or a class if the clone is expanded.

TRBD1	TRBV6-1	few	TRBJ1-2	CASSATGGYGYTF	TGTGCCAGCAGTGCTACAGGGGGCTATGGCTACACCTTC
TRBD2	TRBV4-1	.	TRBJ2-5	CASSQGRLAGGGETQYF	TGCGCCAGCAGCCAAGGCAGGCTAGCGGGGGGCGGGGAGACCCAGTACTTC
TRBD1	TRBV7-9	few	TRBJ1-2	CASIPGERTGEGYGYTF	TGTGCCAGCATCCCCGGGGAAAGGACAGGGGAGGGCTATGGCTACACCTTC
.	TRBV5-1	.	TRBJ1-1	CASSGGDGMNTEAFF	TGCGCCAGCAGCGGTGGGGACGGCATGAACACTGAAGCTTTCTTT
.	TRBV7-2	.	TRBJ2-5	CASSLEGGRKTQYF	TGTGCCAGCAGCTTAGAAGGGGGGCGGAAGACCCAGTACTTC
TRBD1	TRBV27	many	TRBJ2-5	CASSTYHDRGRSETQYF	TGTGCCAGCAGTACCTATCATGACAGGGGTCGGAGCGAGACCCAGTACTTC
.	TRBV20-1	few	TRBJ2-7	CSARGPVNRYEQYF	TGCAGTGCTAGAGGACCCGTAAATCGTTACGAGCAGTACTTC
.	TRBV20-1	.	TRBJ2-5	CSARAGLHQETQYF	TGCAGTGCTAGAGCAGGGCTCCACCAAGAGACCCAGTACTTC
.	TRBV11-2	.	TRBJ2-7	CASSLDLVPYYEQYF	TGTGCCAGCAGCTTAGATCTGGTTCCATACTACGAGCAGTACTTC
.	TRBV7-6	.	TRBJ1-1	CASSFGPKNTEAFF	TGTGCCAGCAGCTTCGGACCGAAGAACACTGAAGCTTTCTTT
.	TRBV6-5	.	TRBJ1-1	CASSYSGDLTEAFF	TGTGCCAGCAGTTACTCCGGGGATCTCACTGAAGCTTTCTTT
.	TRBV6-6	.	TRBJ1-5	CASRSPVNPQPQHF	TGTGCCAGCAGGTCCCCAGTAAATCCTCAGCCCCAGCATTTT
TRBD2	TRBV4-2	.	TRBJ2-1	CASSQGSSGYNEQFF	TGTGCCAGCAGCCAAGGTTCTAGCGGGTACAATGAGCAGTTCTTC
.	TRBV4-3	few	TRBJ2-5	CASSQGGPQETQYF	TGCGCCAGCAGCCAAGGGGGACCCCAAGAGACCCAGTACTTC
.	TRBV12-3/TRBV12-4	many	TRBJ2-1	CASSLRQGFDEQFF	TGTGCCAGCAGTTTGAGGCAGGGGTTCGATGAGCAGTTCTTC
TRBD1	TRBV12-3/TRBV12-4	many	TRBJ2-3	CASSTGDTDTQYF	TGTGCCAGCAGCACAGGGGATACAGATACGCAGTATTTT
.	TRBV29-1	.	TRBJ2-3	CSVASGSTDTQYF	TGCAGCGTTGCTTCGGGGAGCACAGATACGCAGTATTTT
.	TRBV6-5	few	TRBJ2-2	CASSYSGLYHTGELFF	TGTGCCAGCAGTTACTCAGGACTATACCACACCGGGGAGCTGTTTTTT
.	TRBV3-1	few	TRBJ2-5	CASSQGRWGETQYF	TGTGCCAGCAGCCAAGGGCGCTGGGGAGAGACCCAGTACTTC
.	TRBV6-5	.	TRBJ2-2	CASSHDGFTGELFF	TGTGCCAGCAGCCACGACGGTTTCACCGGGGAGCTGTTTTTT
.	TRBV27	.	TRBJ2-5	CASSLSSGPVQETQYF	TGTGCCAGCAGTTTATCGTCGGGGCCAGTTCAAGAGACCCAGTACTTC
TRBD1	TRBV4-2	.	TRBJ1-6	CASSQERQGLNSPLHF	TGTGCCAGCAGCCAGGAAAGACAGGGGTTGAATTCACCCCTCCACTTT
.	TRBV7-8	.	TRBJ2-5	CASSRRTQGETQYF	TGTGCCAGCAGCCGACGGACCCAAGGGGAGACCCAGTACTTC
.	TRBV4-1	.	TRBJ1-5	CASSQEASWGNEEQPQHF	TGCGCCAGCAGCCAAGAGGCTAGTTGGGGGAACGAGGAACAGCCCCAGCATTTT
TRBD1	TRBV3-1	many	TRBJ2-3	CASSQDDRGPGTDTQYF	TGTGCCAGCAGCCAAGATGACAGGGGCCCGGGGACAGATACGCAGTATTTT
TRBD1	TRBV20-1	.	TRBJ2-3	CSARPGQGYADTQYF	TGCAGTGCTCGCCCGGGACAGGGGTACGCAGATACGCAGTATTTT
.	TRBV5-5	few	TRBJ2-4	CASSSPGNRATMVFWGDIQYF	TGTGCCAGCAGCTCCCCGGGTAACCGGGCCACCATGGTTTTTTGGGGGGACATTCAGTACTTC
.	TRBV5-1	few	TRBJ1-1	CASSFLGGVVYTEAFF	TGCGCCAGCAGCTTTTTAGGGGGAGTGGTGTACACTGAAGCTTTCTTT
.	TRBV11-1	few	TRBJ2-5	CASSLGAARQETQYF	TGTGCCAGCAGCTTGGGGGCCGCCCGACAAGAGACCCAGTACTTC
.	TRBV4-2	.	TRBJ1-2	CASSQDGRNYGYTF	TGTGCCAGCAGCCAAGATGGCAGAAACTATGGCTACACCTTC
TRBD1	TRBV12-3/TRBV12-4	few	TRBJ2-3	CASSLGQGLTDTQYF	TGTGCCAGCAGTCTGGGACAGGGATTAACAGATACGCAGTATTTT
TRBD1	TRBV11-2	.	TRBJ2-7	CASSIPGDRGHEQYF	TGTGCCAGCAGCATCCCAGGGGACAGGGGACACGAGCAGTACTTC